The T cell receptor (beta chain) described here comes from a study of T cells in Graves' hyperthyroidism and ophthalmopathy. Whole-study findings and limits: Classification by a 13 V-J model distinguished ophthalmopathy from stable hyperthyroidism.

TCR beta CDR3 regions were amplified from RNA transcripts. With the HTBI primer set, the TCR CDR3 went through a first round of RT-PCR. TCRdb reprocessed the multiplex PCR reads via MiXCR and lists one record per CDR3 protein. The table includes over 350,000 distinct CDR3 sequences, roughly 13% detected once. A patient was excluded if there was uncontrolled infection, other autoimmune disease, pregnancy or lactation. On the basis of clinical symptoms, serum thyroxine and TRAb, thyroid ultrasound and orbital computed tomography, diagnoses were made. As regards this clonotype: Its antigen remains unknown.

In germline, CDR1 is SNHLY, CDR2 FYNNEI. Trimming removed 2 bases from V and 0 bases from J, with 10 bases in between. This CDR3 region has 15 residues. Input material: blood. V usage is TRBV2 and J usage is TRBJ1-1, with a weak D call TRBD1 (5 bases). The receptor was isolated from a man between 45 and 60 years old with Graves' ophthalmopathy. For the CDR3, the DNA is TGTGCCAGCAGTGAATCGTGGGGCATGAACACTGAAGCTTTCTTT. Its translation is CASSESWGMNTEAFF.